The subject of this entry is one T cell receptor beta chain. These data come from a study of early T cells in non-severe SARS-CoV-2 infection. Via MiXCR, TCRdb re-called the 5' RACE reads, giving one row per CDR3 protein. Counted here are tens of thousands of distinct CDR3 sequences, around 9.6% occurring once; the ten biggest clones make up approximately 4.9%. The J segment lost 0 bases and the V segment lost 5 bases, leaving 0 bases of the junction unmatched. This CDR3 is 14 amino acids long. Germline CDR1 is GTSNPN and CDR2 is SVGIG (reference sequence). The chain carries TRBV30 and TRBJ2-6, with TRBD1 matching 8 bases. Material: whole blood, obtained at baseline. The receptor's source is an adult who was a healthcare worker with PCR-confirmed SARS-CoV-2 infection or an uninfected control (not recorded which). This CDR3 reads CAWGTGSGANVLTF. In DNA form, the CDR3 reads TGTGCCTGGGGGACAGGCTCTGGGGCCAACGTCCTGACTTTC. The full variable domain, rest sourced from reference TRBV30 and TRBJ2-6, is SQTIHQWPATLVQPVGSPLSLECTVEGTSNPNLYWYRQAAGRGLQLLFYSVGIGQISSEVPQNLSASRPQDRQFILSSKKLLLSDSGFYLCAWGTGSGANVLTFGAGSRLTVL.